These 3 T cell receptor beta chains share one sample of origin, sequenced in a study of blood T cell repertoires in COVID-19. Repertoires were generated with immunoSEQ multiplex PCR, while TCRdb's copy carries only in-frame clones and drops some. This repertoire shows roughly 160,000 clones, approximately 91% found once; its top ten account for roughly 2.1%. Source material: peripheral blood. Source of these receptors: a man between 18 and 29 years old with acute or convalescent COVID-19.

Written as DNA, the CDR3 is TGTGCTAGTGGGATGGAGGGCCCCTACAATGAGCAGTTCTTC. Its translation: CASGMEGPYNEQFF. V and J are TRBV12-5 and TRBJ2-1; weak D call: TRBD2 (6 bases). Germline CDR1 is LGHNT and CDR2 is FRNRAP. Deletions cut 6 bases from V and 2 bases from J, with 11 bases between. The CDR3 runs to 14 residues.

The V call is TRBV11-2, the J call TRBJ1-4; a weak D match, TRBD1 (6 bases). V lost 8 bases to trimming and J lost 3 bases, with 10 bases between them. Germline CDR1 is SGHAT and CDR2 is FQNNGV. This CDR3 is built from 13 residues. The CDR3 DNA sequence: TGTGCCAGCCGGACAGCCTCTAATGAAAAACTGTTTTTT. Translating gives CASRTASNEKLFF.

The CDR3 DNA reads TGTGCCAGCAGCTTCTCCACCGGGAGCTCGTACTTC. Translating gives CASSFSTGSSYF. The chain employs TRBV5-6 and TRBJ2-7, with a possible D match to TRBD2 (6 bases). From germline, CDR1 is SGHDT and CDR2 YYEEEE. This CDR3 is built from 12 residues. V lost 2 bases to trimming and J lost 12 bases, with 15 bases between them.